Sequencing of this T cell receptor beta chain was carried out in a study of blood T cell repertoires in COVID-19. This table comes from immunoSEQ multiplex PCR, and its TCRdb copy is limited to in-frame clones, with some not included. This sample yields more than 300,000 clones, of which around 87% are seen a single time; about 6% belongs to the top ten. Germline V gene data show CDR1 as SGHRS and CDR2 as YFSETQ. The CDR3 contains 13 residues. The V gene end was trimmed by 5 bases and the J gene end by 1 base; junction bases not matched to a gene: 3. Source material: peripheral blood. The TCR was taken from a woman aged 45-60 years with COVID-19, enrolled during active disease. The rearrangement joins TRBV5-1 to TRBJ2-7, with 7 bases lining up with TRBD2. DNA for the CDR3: TGCGCCAGCAGGGCTAGCGGATCCTACGAGCAGTACTTC. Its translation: CASRASGSYEQYF.